This TCR beta chain was recovered during a study of control samples from healthy donors and cancer patients. Clones were sequenced by immunoSEQ multiplex PCR, and TCRdb holds only the in-frame ones, with some missing. The table shows approximately 150,000 clones, with about 91% occurring only once. CDR1 is MNHEY and CDR2 is SVGAGI in the germline V gene. CDR3 length: 15 amino acids. Trimming took off 2 bases at V and 7 bases at J, with 14 bases between the two ends. Sequenced input: blood. The chain employs TRBV6-5 and TRBJ1-4; D is uncertain. This clonotype was obtained from a man aged 18 to 29 in good health. CDR3 coding DNA: TGTGCCAGCAGTTACCGGAGGAGGCAAGGTGAAAAACTGTTTTTT. It yields the protein CASSYRRRQGEKLFF.